The T cell receptor (beta chain) under discussion was sequenced for a study of shared clonotypes between healthy human individuals. The study, taken as a whole, reports: The diversity represented, both genetic and in exposure history, was limited by few donors.

This clone was counted only a few times. Its antigen is still unknown. The donors were adults (healthy and HIV-negative) with no recent acute infections or vaccinations. The assay was carried out at the deep level. Original processing methods: Filtering differed for immunoSEQ, which gave only junction sequences without quality scores. Profiled with immunoSEQ multiplex PCR; TCRdb holds only in-frame clones, not every one. For V, J and clone size, that table is used; D and trimming come from the DNA. Here the sample spans approximately 500,000 clones, roughly 80% being singletons. Per the germline V gene, CDR1 is MDHEN and CDR2 is SYDVKM. The CDR3 sequence is 14 residues long. V was trimmed by 7 bases and J by 12 bases, leaving 24 bases between them.

The sample was PBMCs. The TCR comes from a woman aged 40 to 50 in good health. Some clones in this sample may be carry-over from other donors' samples. The chain joins TRBV28 to TRBJ1-2, with D perhaps TRBD1 (6 bases). CDR3 coding DNA: TGTGCCAGCACCACCAACGGGGGGGCGCAAGGCAACACCTTC. Translation gives CASTTNGGAQGNTF.